The entry below gives a single T cell receptor (beta chain) sequence along with its context. These data originate in a study of blood T cell repertoires in COVID-19. Background on the study: In each case, the material was cDNA or gDNA derived from T cells, B-cell-depleted T cells, or PBMCs.

The repertoire was sequenced with immunoSEQ multiplex PCR; TCRdb's copy has only in-frame clones and lacks some. Altogether around 130,000 clones are present, 80% being singletons, with the ten largest covering around 15%. The CDR3 runs 15 residues. The trim removed 0 bases at V and 5 bases at J, leaving 0 bases unmatched. The germline V gene has CDR1 MNHEY and CDR2 SMNVEV (reference sequence). Source material: peripheral blood. The TCR originated in a man in his fifties or sixties with active or convalescent COVID-19. The rearrangement uses TRBV27 and TRBJ2-3; TRBD2 matches 12 bases. Here the CDR3 reads CASSLSTSGRDTQYF. CDR3 nucleotides: TGTGCCAGCAGTTTATCGACTAGCGGGAGAGATACGCAGTATTTT.